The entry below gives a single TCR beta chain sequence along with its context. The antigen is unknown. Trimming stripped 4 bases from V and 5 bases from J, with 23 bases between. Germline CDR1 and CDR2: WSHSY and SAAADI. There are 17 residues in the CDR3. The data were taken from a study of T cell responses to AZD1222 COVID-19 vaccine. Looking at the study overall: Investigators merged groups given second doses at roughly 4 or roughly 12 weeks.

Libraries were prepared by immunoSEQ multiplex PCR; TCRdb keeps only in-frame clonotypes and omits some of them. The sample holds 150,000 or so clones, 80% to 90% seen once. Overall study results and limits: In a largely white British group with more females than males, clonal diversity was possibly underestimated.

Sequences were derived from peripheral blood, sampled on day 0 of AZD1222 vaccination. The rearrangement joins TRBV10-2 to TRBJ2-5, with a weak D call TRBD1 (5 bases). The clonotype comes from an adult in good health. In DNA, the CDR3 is TGCGCCAGCAGTGTGGTGGTCTCGGTTCCAGGGTGGGAGACCCAGTACTTC. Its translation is CASSVVVSVPGWETQYF.